These 18 T cell receptor beta chains were sequenced from one sample in a study of regulatory T cells in long-lasting Graves disease. Sequencing libraries for TCR beta were prepared with iRepertoire HTBI primers and Arm-PCR of CDR3 regions. TCRdb ran MiXCR on the multiplex PCR reads and lists one entry per CDR3 protein. The table has 450,000 or so distinct CDR3 sequences, around 20% seen once. The time point: persistent/refractory GD, antithyroid drugs over 5 years with positive TRAb. The authors made the TCR library using RNA they extracted from PBMCs. Material: peripheral blood mononuclear cells (PBMCs), obtained when the disease was refractory, from a patient treated with antithyroid drugs. The receptors shown here come from a female donor with Graves disease.

The chain joins TRBV7-8 to TRBJ1-4; a weak D match, TRBD1 (5 bases). Germline loops: CDR1 SGHVS, CDR2 FQNEAQ. Trimming stripped 5 bases from V and 12 bases from J, with 16 bases between. The length of the CDR3 is 13 residues. The CDR3 coding sequence is TGTGCCAGCAGCCCGCGGACACCCGAGGAACTGTTTTTT. Amino acid sequence: CASSPRTPEELFF.

Many counts were recorded for this clonotype. The chain couples TRBV11-2 to TRBJ2-7; possible D gene TRBD1, 6 bases. Germline CDR1 reads SGHAT; CDR2 reads FQNNGV. V was trimmed by 6 bases and J by 2 bases, leaving 14 bases between them. CDR3 length equals 14 residues. CDR3 DNA sequence: TGTGCCAGCAGTACGACCGGGACACCCTACGAGCAGTACTTC. Residues: CASSTTGTPYEQYF.

The chain recombines TRBV6-2 or TRBV6-3 with TRBJ1-4; D call uncertain. The CDR3 has 15 amino acids. Germline CDR1 MNHEY, CDR2 SVGEGT. V was trimmed by 6 bases and J by 4 bases, leaving 15 bases between them. This CDR3 is CASRGHAGDNEKLFF. The DNA for the CDR3 is TGTGCCAGCAGGGGCCACGCGGGTGATAATGAAAAACTGTTTTTT.

This clonotype has just a few counts. This chain joins TRBV30 and TRBJ1-6; the D is unclear. Trimming shortened V by 1 base and J by 1 base, and 23 bases separated the two germline ends. CDR1 is GTSNPN, CDR2 SVGIG, per germline (reference sequence). CDR3 length equals 20 residues. CDR3: CAWSARRMQDRSSYNSPLHF. The CDR3 nucleotides are TGTGCCTGGAGTGCTCGAAGAATGCAGGACCGTTCATCCTATAATTCACCCCTCCACTTT.

The J gene is TRBJ2-3, the V gene TRBV9; 15 bases match TRBD2. Per germline, CDR1 SGDLS and CDR2 YYNGEE. This CDR3 contains 17 residues. Trimming cost V 4 bases and J 5 bases; bases outside gene matches: 8. The CDR3 protein is CASSFGLAGGPGDTQYF. CDR3 coding DNA: TGTGCCAGCAGCTTCGGACTAGCGGGAGGGCCGGGAGATACGCAGTATTTT.

As regards this clonotype: Just one base apart from a much larger clone, this may be a read error. The CDR3 coding sequence is TGTGCCAGCACCTCCGGGACAGGGACTGGCTACACCTTC. Amino acids: CASTSGTGTGYTF. The chain employs TRBV27 and TRBJ1-2, with TRBD1 identical over 9 bases. The trim removed 7 bases at V and 7 bases at J, leaving 7 bases unmatched. CDR3 size: 13 residues. Germline V gene data show CDR1 as MNHEY and CDR2 as SMNVEV (reference sequence).

The chain has TRBV7-9 and TRBJ1-1; a possible D gene is TRBD1 (5 bases). The germline V gene has CDR1 SEHNR and CDR2 FQNEAQ (reference sequence). The CDR3 extends over 10 amino acids. The germline V and J ends were trimmed by 11 bases and 5 bases, with 9 bases remaining between them. The CDR3 here is CAGGGTEAFF. As DNA, the CDR3 is TGTGCCGGGGGGGGGACTGAAGCTTTCTTT.

This clonotype was counted ten times or more. The gene calls are TRBV9 and TRBJ1-2, with TRBD1 matching 9 bases. From germline, CDR1 is SGDLS and CDR2 YYNGEE. The CDR3 covers 15 residues. V lost 3 bases to trimming and J lost 8 bases; unmatched junction nucleotides: 11. The CDR3 region has the DNA TGTGCCAGCAGCGGCGCCTCCGGGACAGGGAACGGCTACACCTTC. It is translated as CASSGASGTGNGYTF. Supplemented by reference TRBV9 and TRBJ1-2, the full variable domain reads DSGVTQTPKHLITATGQRVTLRCSPRSGDLSVYWYQQSLDQGLQFLIQYYNGEERAKGNILERFSAQQFPDLHSELNLSSLELGDSALYFCASSGASGTGNGYTFGSGTRLTVV.

In this sample, this clonotype turned up a few times. This rearrangement joins TRBV11-2 to TRBJ1-6; D is uncertain. The CDR3 length is 15 residues. Between the trimmed V and J ends, which lost 7 bases and 3 bases, there was a span of 13 bases. Germline assignment: CDR1 SGHAT and CDR2 FQNNGV. In DNA, the CDR3 is TGTGCCAGCACTGTGACGGGTATCTATAATTCACCCCTCCACTTT. Its protein product is CASTVTGIYNSPLHF.

This clonotype was detected ten times or more. J is TRBJ2-7 and V is TRBV29-1; perhaps TRBD1 as D (6 bases). The V end was cut by 6 bases, the J end by 5 bases, with 17 bases between. Germline CDR1 SQVTM, CDR2 ANQGSEA. This CDR3 spans 13 amino acids. This chain's CDR3 is CSVRAGEFNEQYF. As DNA, the CDR3 is TGCAGCGTGAGGGCAGGGGAATTCAACGAGCAGTACTTC.

This clonotype was seen many times. The chain employs TRBV11-2 and TRBJ2-2, with D possibly being TRBD1 (6 bases). Germline assignment: CDR1 SGHAT and CDR2 FQNNGV. The CDR3 consists of 14 residues. The V end was cut by 5 bases, the J end by 4 bases, with 11 bases between. The CDR3 coding sequence is TGTGCCAGCAGCCCGGACAGATCCACCGGGGAGCTGTTTTTT. Translation: CASSPDRSTGELFF.

This clonotype was recorded at least ten times. The chain employs TRBV6-2 or TRBV6-3 and TRBJ2-2; 9 nucleotides agree with TRBD1. The germline V gene has CDR1 MNHEY and CDR2 SVGEGT. After removal of 4 bases from V and 1 base from J, the junction contained 1 base not matched to a gene. CDR3 length equals 15 residues. The DNA for the CDR3 is TGTGCCAGCAGTTCGACAGGGGGGAACACCGGGGAGCTGTTTTTT. Encoded protein: CASSSTGGNTGELFF.

The rearrangement joins TRBV9 to TRBJ1-1; D might be TRBD1 (5 bases). The V end lost 3 bases, the J end lost 4 bases, and 10 bases lay between the germline ends. CDR3 size: 13 residues. Germline assignment: CDR1 SGDLS and CDR2 YYNGEE. CDR3 DNA sequence: TGTGCCAGCAGCGGAGACAGCCTCACTGAAGCTTTCTTT. Protein: CASSGDSLTEAFF.

This clonotype was found a few times. The chain uses TRBV7-9 and TRBJ2-1, with 14 bases lining up with TRBD2. CDR3 length: 17 residues. The ends lost 5 bases at V and 8 bases at J; junction bases unmatched: 11. Germline V gene lookup returns CDR1 SEHNR and CDR2 FQNEAQ (reference sequence). Here the CDR3 DNA reads TGTGCCAGCAGCCAAAAGACTAGCGGGAGGGCCGGGGATGAGCAGTTCTTC. It is translated as CASSQKTSGRAGDEQFF.

Concerning this clonotype: Just one base apart from a much larger clone, this may be a read error. No conserved phenylalanine or tryptophan is present at the end of the CDR3, so a read error is the likely explanation. V and J are TRBV5-1 and TRBJ1-4; D might be TRBD1 (5 bases). Trimming took off 5 bases at V and 3 bases at J, with 11 bases between the two ends. The CDR3 spans 14 residues. Germline loops: CDR1 SGHRS, CDR2 YFSETQ. The CDR3 loop reads CASRPDRPNEKLFL. CDR3 nucleotide sequence: TGCGCCAGCAGACCTGACAGACCTAATGAAAAACTGTTTCTT.

This chain joins TRBV4-1 and TRBJ1-5; D is ambiguous. V dropped 0 bases and J dropped 4 bases, with 10 bases sitting between them. The germline gives CDR1 MGHRA, CDR2 YSYEKL. This CDR3 region has 15 residues. As DNA, the CDR3 is TGCGCCAGCAGCCAAGATAGCAGGCGAAATCAGCCCCAGCATTTT. Translation gives CASSQDSRRNQPQHF.

This clonotype was seen ten or more times. This chain links TRBV19 with TRBJ2-7, with TRBD1 as a possible D gene (6 bases). This CDR3 contains 15 residues. Trimming removed 8 bases at V and 2 bases at J, with 19 bases between. Per germline, CDR1 LNHDA and CDR2 SQIVND (reference sequence). The CDR3 bases are TGTGCCAGTGCCGTTGGGGGCGCAGGTACCTACGAGCAGTACTTC. Translation: CASAVGGAGTYEQYF.

A few counts support this clonotype. The chain recombines TRBV27 with TRBJ2-5, with 7 bases matching TRBD1. The length of the CDR3 is 14 residues. The V gene's germline CDR1 is MNHEY and CDR2 SMNVEV (reference sequence). After removal of 6 bases from V and 0 bases from J, the junction contained 4 bases not matched to a gene. The CDR3 region has the DNA TGTGCCAGCAGCGATGACAGGGACCAAGAGACCCAGTACTTC. This sequence encodes CASSDDRDQETQYF.